A single sample gave rise to the 14 T cell receptor beta chains below, sequenced in a study of vaccination and CD4 T cells after COVID-19. Each CDR3 protein is one row after TCRdb ran MiXCR on the PCR reads. The table lists approximately 40,000 distinct CDR3 sequences, about 35% of them singletons. Regarding time point: late sampling 161 to 241 days after vaccination in a few convalescent patients. The sample consisted of CD4+ T cells from blood, taken about 7 months after SARS-CoV-2 vaccination. Receptors were obtained from a human donor who had recovered from COVID-19.

This clonotype was counted between two and nine times. This chain joins TRBV19 and TRBJ2-3, with D perhaps matching TRBD2 (5 bases). This CDR3 is 15 amino acids long. Germline loops: CDR1 LNHDA, CDR2 SQIVND (reference sequence). The V end lost 10 bases, the J end lost 3 bases, and 20 bases lay between the germline ends. Written as DNA, the CDR3 is TGTGCCACTTCCACCAGGACTGCTCAGACAGATACGCAGTATTTT. This translates into CATSTRTAQTDTQYF.

This sequence joins TRBV7-3 and TRBJ1-1; 7 bases align to TRBD1. J gave up 1 base and V 5 bases, and 13 bases lay outside the gene matches. This CDR3 spans 17 amino acids. Germline CDR1 SGHTA, CDR2 FQGTGA. The CDR3 here is CASSPEGGSGWNTEAFF. As DNA, the CDR3 is TGTGCCAGCAGCCCCGAAGGGGGCAGCGGATGGAACACTGAAGCTTTCTTT.

This clonotype has just a few counts. The chain recombines TRBV7-9 with TRBJ2-5; D ambiguous. The CDR3 has 14 amino acids. V lost 5 bases, J lost 2 bases, and 12 bases lay in between. The germline V gene has CDR1 SEHNR and CDR2 FQNEAQ (reference sequence). The DNA for the CDR3 is TGTGCCAGCAGCCAGCCCCCTATTCAAGAGACCCAGTACTTC. Amino acids: CASSQPPIQETQYF.

This clonotype has only a few counts. V and J are TRBV19 and TRBJ2-3; D unresolved. CDR3 length: 12 amino acids. Per germline, CDR1 LNHDA and CDR2 SQIVND (reference sequence). Trimming pared 5 bases from V and 2 bases from J, leaving 5 bases between. CDR3 DNA sequence: TGTGCCAGTAGTCGAGACACAGATACGCAGTATTTT. Amino acids: CASSRDTDTQYF.

A few counts support this clonotype. The J gene is TRBJ1-2, the V gene TRBV20-1; 8 bases match TRBD1. V trimming: 3 bases; J trimming: 7 bases; junction bases outside the gene matches: 4. Germline CDR1 and CDR2: DFQATT and SNEGSKA (reference sequence). There are 12 residues in the CDR3. CDR3 DNA: TGCAGTGCTAGGTCACAGGGGGGTGGCTACACCTTC. As protein: CSARSQGGGYTF.

The chain employs TRBV19 and TRBJ1-5; 8 positions match TRBD1. V dropped 2 bases and J dropped 4; count of bases not matched to a gene: 4. The CDR3 sequence is 15 residues long. Germline-derived CDR1 and CDR2 are LNHDA and SQIVND (reference sequence). CDR3 DNA sequence: TGTGCCAGTAGTATACAGGGGACAGGTAATCAGCCCCAGCATTTT. Protein: CASSIQGTGNQPQHF.

The gene calls are TRBV7-9 and TRBJ2-7; D is undetermined. The CDR3 totals 13 residues. Per the germline V gene, CDR1 is SEHNR and CDR2 is FQNEAQ (reference sequence). Trimming left V 4 bases short and J 4 bases short, with 11 bases between. This chain's CDR3 is CASSSVVGYEQYF. The CDR3 DNA reads TGTGCCAGCAGCTCCGTAGTGGGTTACGAGCAGTACTTC. The full variable domain, rest sourced from reference TRBV7-9 and TRBJ2-7, is DTGVSQNPRHKITKRGQNVTFRCDPISEHNRLYWYRQTLGQGPEFLTYFQNEAQLEKSRLLSDRFSAERPKGSFSTLEIQRTEQGDSAMYLCASSSVVGYEQYFGPGTRLTVT.

This clonotype has just one count. The chain links TRBV15 to TRBJ1-4; 9 nucleotides line up with TRBD1. In germline, CDR1 is LNHNV, CDR2 YYDKDF (reference sequence). Unmatched junction bases numbered 12, after V lost 4 bases and J lost 9 bases. This CDR3 spans 16 amino acids. The CDR3: CATSTGDRAGAKKLFF. In nucleotides, the CDR3 is TGTGCCACCAGCACCGGGGACAGGGCGGGGGCCAAAAAACTGTTTTTT.

The chain links TRBV15 to TRBJ1-2; D unresolved. CDR1 is LNHNV, CDR2 YYDKDF, per germline (reference sequence). V lost 1 base and J 7 bases, leaving 7 bases between the germline ends. CDR3 length: 12 residues. CDR3 DNA sequence: TGTGCCACCAGCAGAGTGGCGGGTGGCTACACCTTC. Translated, it gives CATSRVAGGYTF.

The chain is built from TRBV7-2 and TRBJ2-1, with D maybe TRBD2 (7 bases). This CDR3 is 13 amino acids long. V gave up 5 bases and J gave up 14 bases, with 19 bases separating them. Germline V gene sequence: CDR1 SGHTA, CDR2 FQGNSA. The CDR3 nucleotides read TGTGCCAGCAGCCCAACCGGAGGAGGGGGGGAGTTCTTC. Translated, it gives CASSPTGGGGEFF.

The J gene is TRBJ2-7, the V gene TRBV6-2 or TRBV6-3; D uncertain. Germline CDR1 and CDR2: MNHEY and SVGEGT. The ends were cut back, 0 bases at V and 10 bases at J, with 7 bases in the middle. The CDR3 sequence is 11 residues long. The CDR3 bases are TGTGCCAGCAGTTACTCTGGCGGTCAGTACTTC. Protein sequence: CASSYSGGQYF.

The chain combines TRBV5-4 with TRBJ2-3; unclear D gene. V was trimmed by 4 bases and J by 2 bases, leaving 11 bases between them. Germline values: CDR1 SGHNT, CDR2 YYREEE (reference sequence). The CDR3 is 14 residues long. DNA for the CDR3: TGTGCCAGCAGCCCCCGTGATCCCACAGATACGCAGTATTTT. It codes for CASSPRDPTDTQYF.

This chain links TRBV24-1 with TRBJ2-3; TRBD2 matches 10 bases. Per the germline V gene, CDR1 is KGHDR and CDR2 is SFDVKD. The CDR3 is made up of 16 amino acids. With 5 bases clipped from V and 5 bases from J, the junction kept 9 bases outside the gene matches. CDR3 in amino acids: CATSGTSGNIIDTQYF. CDR3 nucleotides: TGTGCCACCAGTGGCACTAGCGGGAATATTATAGATACGCAGTATTTT.

The chain employs TRBV18 and TRBJ2-7, with D uncertain. The germline V and J ends were trimmed by 3 bases and 7 bases, with 16 bases remaining between them. Germline CDR1 KGHSH, CDR2 LQKENI. The CDR3 has 14 residues. For the CDR3, the DNA is TGTGCCAGCTCACCCTCGTCCGAGGTGAGGGAGCAGTACTTC. Amino acids: CASSPSSEVREQYF. Based on the CDR3 plus reference TRBV18 and TRBJ2-7, the full variable domain is NAGVMQNPRHLVRRRGQEARLRCSPMKGHSHVYWYRQLPEEGLKFMVYLQKENIIDESGMPKERFSAEFPKEGPSILRIQQVVRGDSAAYFCASSPSSEVREQYFGPGTRLTVT.